The clone carrying this T cell receptor (beta chain) was counted a single time. The repertoire was sequenced with immunoSEQ multiplex PCR; TCRdb's copy has only in-frame clones and lacks some. The repertoire holds approximately 400,000 clones, with 85% to 90% as singletons. This sample stems from a study of blood T cell repertoires in COVID-19. The V and J ends lost 7 bases and 2 bases respectively, with 15 bases between them. CDR1 and CDR2 from the germline V gene are ENHRY and SYGVKD. This CDR3 spans 14 amino acids. This clonotype originated in a woman younger than 35 who had recovered from COVID-19. The genes are TRBV10-3 and TRBJ2-7; D perhaps matches TRBD2 (6 bases). Sequencing used PBMCs or T cells enriched from blood (not recorded which). CDR3 in amino acids: CAITSGLLTYEQYF. For the CDR3, the DNA is TGTGCCATCACCTCGGGACTCCTGACCTACGAGCAGTACTTC.